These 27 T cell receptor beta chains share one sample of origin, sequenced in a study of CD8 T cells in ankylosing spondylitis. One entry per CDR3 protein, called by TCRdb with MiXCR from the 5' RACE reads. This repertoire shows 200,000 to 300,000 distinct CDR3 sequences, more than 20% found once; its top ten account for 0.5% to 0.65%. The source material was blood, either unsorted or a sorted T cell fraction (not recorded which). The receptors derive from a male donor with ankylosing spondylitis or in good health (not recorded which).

CDR3 loop: CSASSPSRQMNEKLFF. In DNA form, the CDR3 reads TGCAGTGCTAGTTCTCCATCTCGGCAGATGAATGAAAAACTGTTTTTT. The V and J genes are TRBV20-1 and TRBJ1-4; D gene unclear. The CDR3 loop spans 16 amino acids. The germline CDR1 and CDR2 sequences are DFQATT and SNEGSKA (reference sequence). With 3 bases removed from V and 5 bases from J, the gap between germline ends came to 19 bases.

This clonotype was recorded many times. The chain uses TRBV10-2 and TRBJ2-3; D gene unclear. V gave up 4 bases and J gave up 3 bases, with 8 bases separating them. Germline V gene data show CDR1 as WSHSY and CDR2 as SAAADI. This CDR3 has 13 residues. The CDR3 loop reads CASSGAQTDTQYF. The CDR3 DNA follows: TGCGCCAGCAGTGGGGCCCAAACAGATACGCAGTATTTT.

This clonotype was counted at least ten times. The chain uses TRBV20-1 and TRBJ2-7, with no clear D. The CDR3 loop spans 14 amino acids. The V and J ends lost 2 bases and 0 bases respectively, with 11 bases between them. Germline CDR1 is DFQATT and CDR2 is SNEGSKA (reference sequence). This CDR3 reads CSARNSRSSYEQYF. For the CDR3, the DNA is TGCAGTGCTAGAAACTCGCGGAGCTCCTACGAGCAGTACTTC.

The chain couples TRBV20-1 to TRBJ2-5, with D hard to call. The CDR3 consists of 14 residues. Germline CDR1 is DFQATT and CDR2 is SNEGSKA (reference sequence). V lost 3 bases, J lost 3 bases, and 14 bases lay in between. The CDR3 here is CSAREGPPKETQYF. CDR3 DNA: TGCAGTGCTAGGGAAGGCCCCCCGAAAGAGACCCAGTACTTC.

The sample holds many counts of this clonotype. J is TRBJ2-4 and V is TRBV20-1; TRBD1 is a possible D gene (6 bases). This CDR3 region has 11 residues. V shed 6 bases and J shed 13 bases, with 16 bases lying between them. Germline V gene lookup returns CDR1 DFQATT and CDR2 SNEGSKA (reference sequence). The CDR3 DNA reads TGCAGTGCACGGAGACAGGCCACCCAGTACTTC. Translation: CSARRQATQYF.

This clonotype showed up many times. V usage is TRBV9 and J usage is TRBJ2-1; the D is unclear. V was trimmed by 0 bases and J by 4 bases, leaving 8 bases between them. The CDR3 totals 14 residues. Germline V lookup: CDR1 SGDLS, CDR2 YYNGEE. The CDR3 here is CASSVGGSYNEQFF. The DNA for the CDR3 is TGTGCCAGCAGCGTAGGAGGCAGTTACAATGAGCAGTTCTTC.

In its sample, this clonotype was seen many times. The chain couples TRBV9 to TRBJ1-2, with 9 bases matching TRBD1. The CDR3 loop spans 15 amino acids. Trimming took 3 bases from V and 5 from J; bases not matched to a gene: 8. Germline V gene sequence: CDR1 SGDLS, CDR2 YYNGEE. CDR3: CASSAHRDRAYGYTF. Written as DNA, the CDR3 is TGTGCCAGCAGCGCCCACCGGGACAGGGCATATGGCTACACCTTC.

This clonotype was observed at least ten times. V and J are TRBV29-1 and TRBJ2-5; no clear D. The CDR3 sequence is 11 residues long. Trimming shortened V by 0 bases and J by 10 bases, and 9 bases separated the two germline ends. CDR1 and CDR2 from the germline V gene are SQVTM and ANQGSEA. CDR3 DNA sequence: TGCAGCGTTGAAGAACCCCCTTACCAGTACTTC. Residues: CSVEEPPYQYF.

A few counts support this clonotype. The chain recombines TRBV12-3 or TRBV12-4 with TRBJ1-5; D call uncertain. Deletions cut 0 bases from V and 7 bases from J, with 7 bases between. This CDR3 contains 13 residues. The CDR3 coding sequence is TGTGCCAGCAGTTTAGCGCTAGGGCAGCCCCAGCATTTT. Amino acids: CASSLALGQPQHF.

The CDR3 DNA is TGCAGTGCTAGAGATTCATTTAGGGTGGGGGGCTACGAGCAGTACTTC. Its protein product is CSARDSFRVGGYEQYF. The chain joins TRBV20-1 to TRBJ2-7; maybe TRBD2 (6 bases). Trimming left V 0 bases short and J 3 bases short, with 18 bases between. The CDR3 covers 16 residues. The germline V gene has CDR1 DFQATT and CDR2 SNEGSKA (reference sequence).

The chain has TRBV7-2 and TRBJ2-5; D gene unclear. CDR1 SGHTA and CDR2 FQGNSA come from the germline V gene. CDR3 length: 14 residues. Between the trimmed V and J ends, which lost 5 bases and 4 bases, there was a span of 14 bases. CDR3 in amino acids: CASSPSNRRETQYF. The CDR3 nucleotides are TGTGCCAGCAGCCCATCCAACCGTAGAGAGACCCAGTACTTC. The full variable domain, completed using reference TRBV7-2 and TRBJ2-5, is GAGVSQSPSNKVTEKGKDVELRCDPISGHTALYWYRQSLGQGLEFLIYFQGNSAPDKSGLPSDRFSAERTGGSVSTLTIQRTQQEDSAVYLCASSPSNRRETQYFGPGTRLLVL.

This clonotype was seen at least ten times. CDR3 in amino acids: CASSLGPYNEQFF. DNA for the CDR3: TGTGCCAGCAGCCTCGGACCCTACAATGAGCAGTTCTTC. The rearrangement links TRBV7-3 to TRBJ2-1; D ambiguous. Trimming cost V 5 bases and J 2 bases, with 7 bases left between them. Germline values: CDR1 SGHTA, CDR2 FQGTGA. CDR3 length: 13 residues.

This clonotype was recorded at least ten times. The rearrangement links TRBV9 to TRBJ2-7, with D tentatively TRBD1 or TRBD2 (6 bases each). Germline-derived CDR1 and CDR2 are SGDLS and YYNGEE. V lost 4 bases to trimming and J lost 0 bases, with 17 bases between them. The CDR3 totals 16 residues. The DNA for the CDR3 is TGTGCCAGCAGCCCGGCCGGGGGCAGGTTCTCCTACGAGCAGTACTTC. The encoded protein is CASSPAGGRFSYEQYF.

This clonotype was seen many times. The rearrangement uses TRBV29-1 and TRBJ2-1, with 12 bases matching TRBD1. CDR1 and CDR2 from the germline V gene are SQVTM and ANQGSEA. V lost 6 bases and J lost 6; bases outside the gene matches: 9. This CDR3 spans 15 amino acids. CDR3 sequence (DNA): TGCAGCGTCCCATCCCGGGACAGGGGGCCCAATGAGCAGTTCTTC. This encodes CSVPSRDRGPNEQFF.

CDR3 residues: CASSLTGTGGSYGYTF. The CDR3 DNA sequence: TGTGCCAGCAGCTTAACAGGGACAGGGGGCTCTTATGGCTACACCTTC. The chain joins TRBV7-8 to TRBJ1-2, with TRBD1 identical over 12 bases. Germline V gene data show CDR1 as SGHVS and CDR2 as FQNEAQ. V shed 2 bases, J shed 5 bases, and the junction held 6 bases outside the gene matches. This CDR3 region has 16 residues.

The CDR3: CSVGHPGGYGYTF. The CDR3 DNA reads TGCAGCGTTGGGCACCCGGGGGGCTATGGCTACACCTTC. V usage is TRBV29-1 and J usage is TRBJ1-2; the D gene is possibly TRBD1 (5 bases). The CDR3 sequence is 13 residues long. Per the germline V gene, CDR1 is SQVTM and CDR2 is ANQGSEA. V shed 4 bases and J shed 4 bases, with 13 bases lying between them.

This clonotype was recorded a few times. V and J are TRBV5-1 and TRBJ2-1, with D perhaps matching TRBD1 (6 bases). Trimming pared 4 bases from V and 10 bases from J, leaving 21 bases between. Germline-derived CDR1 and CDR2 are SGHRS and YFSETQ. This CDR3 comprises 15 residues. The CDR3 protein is CASSPGGGPEAEQFF. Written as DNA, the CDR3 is TGCGCCAGCAGCCCGGGTGGGGGCCCAGAGGCCGAGCAGTTCTTC. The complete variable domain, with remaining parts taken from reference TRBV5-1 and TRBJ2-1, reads KAGVTQTPRYLIKTRGQQVTLSCSPISGHRSVSWYQQTPGQGLQFLFEYFSETQRNKGNFPGRFSGRQFSNSRSEMNVSTLELGDSALYLCASSPGGGPEAEQFFGPGTRLTVL.

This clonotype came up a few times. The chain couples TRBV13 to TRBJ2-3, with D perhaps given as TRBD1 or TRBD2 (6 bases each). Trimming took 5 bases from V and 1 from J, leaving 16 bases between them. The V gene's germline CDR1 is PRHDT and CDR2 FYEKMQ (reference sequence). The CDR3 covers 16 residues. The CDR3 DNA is TGTGCCAGCAGCCGCAATTACAGGGAGGGCACAGATACGCAGTATTTT. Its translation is CASSRNYREGTDTQYF.

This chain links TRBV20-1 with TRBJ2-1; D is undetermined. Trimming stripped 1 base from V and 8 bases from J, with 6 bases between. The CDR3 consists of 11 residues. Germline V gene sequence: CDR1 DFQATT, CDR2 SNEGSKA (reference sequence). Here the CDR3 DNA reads TGCAGTGCTAGAGTAGTCGATGAGCAGTTCTTC. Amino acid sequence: CSARVVDEQFF.

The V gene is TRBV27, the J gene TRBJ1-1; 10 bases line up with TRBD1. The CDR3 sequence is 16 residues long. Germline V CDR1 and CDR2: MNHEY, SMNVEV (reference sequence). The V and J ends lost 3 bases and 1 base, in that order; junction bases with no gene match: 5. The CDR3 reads CASSFRTGGTNTEAFF. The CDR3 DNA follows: TGTGCCAGCAGTTTCCGGACAGGGGGGACGAACACTGAAGCTTTCTTT.

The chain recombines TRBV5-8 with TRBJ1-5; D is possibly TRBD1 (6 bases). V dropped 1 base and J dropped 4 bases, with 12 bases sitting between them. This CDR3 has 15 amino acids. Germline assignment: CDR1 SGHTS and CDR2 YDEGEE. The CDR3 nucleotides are TGTGCCAGCAGCTTGACCTGGGGGCCTAATCAGCCCCAGCATTTT. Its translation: CASSLTWGPNQPQHF.

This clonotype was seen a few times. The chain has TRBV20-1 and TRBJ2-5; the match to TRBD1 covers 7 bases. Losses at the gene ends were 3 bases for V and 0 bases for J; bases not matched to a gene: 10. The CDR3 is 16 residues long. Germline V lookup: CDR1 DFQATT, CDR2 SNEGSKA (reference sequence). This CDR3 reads CSASDQTGTNQETQYF. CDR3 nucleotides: TGCAGTGCTAGCGACCAGACAGGGACGAACCAAGAGACCCAGTACTTC.

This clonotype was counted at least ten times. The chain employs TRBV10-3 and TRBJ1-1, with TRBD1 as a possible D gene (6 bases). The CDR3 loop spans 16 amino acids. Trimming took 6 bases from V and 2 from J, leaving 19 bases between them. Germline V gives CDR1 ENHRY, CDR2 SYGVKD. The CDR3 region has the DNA TGTGCCATCAGAGATAACATGGGCAGGGGAAACACTGAAGCTTTCTTT. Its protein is CAIRDNMGRGNTEAFF.

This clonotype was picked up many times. The CDR3, as DNA: TGCAGTGCTAGTCCTCTTGTCGGGGGGGCCTTTCGCGAGCAGTACTTC. It specifies CSASPLVGGAFREQYF. The chain couples TRBV20-1 to TRBJ2-7, with 8 bases lining up with TRBD2. Losses at the gene ends were 3 bases for V and 6 bases for J; bases not matched to a gene: 16. Looked up from germline, CDR1 is DFQATT and CDR2 is SNEGSKA (reference sequence). The CDR3 extends over 16 amino acids.

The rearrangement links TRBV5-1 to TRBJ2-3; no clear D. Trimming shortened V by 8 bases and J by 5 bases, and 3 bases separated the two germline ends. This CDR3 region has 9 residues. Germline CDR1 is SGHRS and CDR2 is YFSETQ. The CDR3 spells CASVDTQYF. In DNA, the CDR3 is TGCGCCAGTGTAGATACGCAGTATTTT.

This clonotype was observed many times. The CDR3 region is CSAATYGYTF. CDR3 nucleotide sequence: TGCAGTGCCGCCACGTATGGCTACACCTTC. This chain joins TRBV20-1 and TRBJ1-2; D call uncertain. From germline, CDR1 is DFQATT and CDR2 SNEGSKA (reference sequence). The length of the CDR3 is 10 residues. Trimming took 6 bases from V and 5 from J, leaving 7 bases between them.

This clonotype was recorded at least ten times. CDR3 sequence: CASRGYRAGETQYF. In nucleotides, the CDR3 is TGTGCCAGCAGGGGTTACAGGGCAGGAGAGACCCAGTACTTC. The chain links TRBV7-8 to TRBJ2-5; possibly TRBD1 for D (6 bases). This CDR3 is built from 14 residues. Germline V lookup: CDR1 SGHVS, CDR2 FQNEAQ. V was pared by 6 bases and J by 4 bases, with 15 bases between.